This T cell receptor beta chain derives from a study of T cells expressing NK-cell markers (dated by TCRdb to the early 2020s). The study in broad terms: About 8 donors provided sorted CD3+CD56+NKG2C+, CD3+CD56+NKG2C- and CD3+CD56-NKG2C+ T-cell subsets, whose TCR beta-chain repertoires were profiled. Illumina HiSeq 2000/2500, MiSeq or NextSeq was used to sequence libraries as 2 x 150 bp reads. Randomly selected healthy volunteers, three men and five women, were used as the eight sequenced donors. Among the eight sequenced donors, only one was HCMV-seronegative, while the other seven were HCMV-seropositive. General findings and caveats noted by the study authors: Those dominant clonotypes were again the most abundant among CD3+CD56-NKG2C+ cells in a handful of donors, at about 25-65%. For 5 or 6 donors, the dominant CD3+CD56+NKG2C+ clonotypes were among the top 10 CD8+ clonotypes and accounted for roughly 1.0-7.5% of CD8+ T cells. Whether the expanded NKG2C-expressing T cell clones were specific for HCMV antigens was left unclear.

CDR1 and CDR2 (MNHEY, SVGAGI) derive from the germline V gene. The CDR3 has 18 amino acids, counting the end cysteine and phenylalanine. No DNA sequence is on record. Sequencing relied on an Illumina HiSeq 2000. TCR beta cDNA libraries were made by 5'RACE template switching that added a universal primer site and unique molecular identifiers. cDNA synthesis was primed from the TCR beta constant segment, followed by two successive PCR amplification steps. In the original analysis: MIGEC was used to demultiplex reads and group reads by UMI, and MiTCR was used to assemble and quantify clonotypes. To remove erroneous sequences, TCR cDNA sequences were retained only when supported by two or more reads. The tcR package was used for downstream repertoire analysis, and clonotypes were matched across fractions by CDR3 nucleotide sequence plus V segment. VDJmatch was used to annotate antigen specificity against VDJdb, with one amino acid substitution allowed in CDR3. The reads underwent TCRdb reprocessing, giving one record for each CDR3 protein sequence and no DNA. It is TCRdb's table, rather than the study itself, that gives the V and J calls and clone size. Per the sample table, the count is 300,000 to 450,000 distinct CDR3 sequences. The ten biggest clones cover 4% to 6.5% of the sample.

As for this clonotype: The antigen it recognizes is unknown.

HCMV-specific IgG was detected in serum with a commercial ELISA kit to determine HCMV serostatus. Ficoll density gradient centrifugation was used to isolate peripheral blood mononuclear cells from blood. What was sequenced was blood T cells: a sorted CD56 or NKG2C T cell subset, CD4+ or CD8+ T cells, or bulk PBMC T cells (not recorded which). The chain links TRBV6-5 with TRBJ1-1; no DNA is available, so the TRBD1 call from TCRdb remains unchecked. The sequence derives from a man between 18 and 69 years old in good health. Here the CDR3 is given as CASSYSSRGGLANTEAFF.